This TCR beta chain was documented in a study of T cells in lung cancer brain metastases. For the study at large: No interval therapy was given to nine tenths of the roughly 20 patients.

Whole-study findings and limits: The analysis could not control for preoperative corticosteroids affecting T cell infiltration in brain metastases.

No patient had a history of multiple malignancies, as such patients were excluded. V lost 0 bases and J lost 3; bases outside the gene matches: 5. Germline CDR1 is SGHTS and CDR2 is YDEGEE. This CDR3 has 15 residues. Details on this clone: Antigen: not known.

Each sample used about 2.24–4.92 ug genomic DNA, matched between paired samples. Assay: immunoSEQ multiplex PCR; the TCRdb copy retains only in-frame clones and omits some. The data hold about 3,200 clones, with roughly nine tenths observed a single time. This chain joins TRBV5-8 and TRBJ1-1; 7 positions agree with TRBD1. This clonotype was obtained from a man aged 65 to 85 with non-small cell lung cancer. Sample: tumor tissue from the primary lung tumor. The CDR3 DNA sequence: TGTGCCAGCAGCTTGGGAGACAGGGCTGACACTGAAGCTTTCTTT. Encoded protein: CASSLGDRADTEAFF.